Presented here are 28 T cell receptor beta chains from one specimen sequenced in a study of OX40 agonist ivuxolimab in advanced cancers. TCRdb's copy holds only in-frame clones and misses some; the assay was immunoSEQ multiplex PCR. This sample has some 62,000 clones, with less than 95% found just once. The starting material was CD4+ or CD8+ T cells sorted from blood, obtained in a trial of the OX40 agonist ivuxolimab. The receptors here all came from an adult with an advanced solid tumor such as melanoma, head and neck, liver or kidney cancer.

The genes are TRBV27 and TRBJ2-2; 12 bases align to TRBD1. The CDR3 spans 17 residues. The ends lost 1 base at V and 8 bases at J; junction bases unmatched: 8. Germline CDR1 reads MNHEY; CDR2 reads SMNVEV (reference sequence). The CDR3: CASSLWGTGGAAGELFF. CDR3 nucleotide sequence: TGTGCCAGCAGTTTATGGGGGACAGGGGGCGCAGCAGGGGAGCTGTTTTTT.

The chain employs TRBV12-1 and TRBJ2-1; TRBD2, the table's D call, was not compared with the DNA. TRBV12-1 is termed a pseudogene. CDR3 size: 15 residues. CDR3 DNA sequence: TGTGCCAGCAGCTTTGATCTAGCGGGAGACTCCGAGCAGTTCTTC. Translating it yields CASSFDLAGDSEQFF.

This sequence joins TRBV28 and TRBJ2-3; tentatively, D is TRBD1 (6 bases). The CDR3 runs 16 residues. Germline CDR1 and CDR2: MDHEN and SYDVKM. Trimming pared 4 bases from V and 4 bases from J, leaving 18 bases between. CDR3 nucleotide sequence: TGTGCCAGCAGTTCAACCCACAGGGCTGTCGCAGATACGCAGTATTTT. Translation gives CASSSTHRAVADTQYF. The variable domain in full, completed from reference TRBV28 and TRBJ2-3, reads DVKVTQSSRYLVKRTGEKVFLECVQDMDHENMFWYRQDPGLGLRLIYFSYDVKMKEKGDIPEGYSVSREKKERFSLILESASTNQTSMYLCASSSTHRAVADTQYFGPGTRLTVL.

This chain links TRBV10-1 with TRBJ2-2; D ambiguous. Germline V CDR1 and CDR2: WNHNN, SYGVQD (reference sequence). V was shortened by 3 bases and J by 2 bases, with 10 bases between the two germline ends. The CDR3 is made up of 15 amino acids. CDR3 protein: CASSDGGINTGELFF. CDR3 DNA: TGCGCCAGCAGTGACGGCGGAATTAACACCGGGGAGCTGTTTTTT.

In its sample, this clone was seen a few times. The CDR3 DNA follows: TGTGCCAGCAGCGTACGCGGGACAGGGAATCAGCCCCAGCATTTT. As protein: CASSVRGTGNQPQHF. The chain uses TRBV5-6 and TRBJ1-5, with TRBD1 matching 9 bases. With 4 bases clipped from V and 4 bases from J, the junction kept 6 bases outside the gene matches. Per germline, CDR1 SGHDT and CDR2 YYEEEE. This CDR3 is built from 15 residues.

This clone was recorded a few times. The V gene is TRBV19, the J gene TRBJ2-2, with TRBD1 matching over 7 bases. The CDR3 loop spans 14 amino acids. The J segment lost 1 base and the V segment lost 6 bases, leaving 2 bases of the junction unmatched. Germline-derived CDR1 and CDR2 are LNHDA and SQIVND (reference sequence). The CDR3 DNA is TGTGCCAGTAGCCGGACAGGGAACACCGGGGAGCTGTTTTTT. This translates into CASSRTGNTGELFF.

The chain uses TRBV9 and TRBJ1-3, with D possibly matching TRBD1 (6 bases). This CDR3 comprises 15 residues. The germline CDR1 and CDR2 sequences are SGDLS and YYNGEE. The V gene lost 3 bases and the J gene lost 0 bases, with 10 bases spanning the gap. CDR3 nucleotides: TGTGCCAGCAGCGCAGGAGGGGGCTCTGGAAACACCATATATTTT. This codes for CASSAGGGSGNTIYF.

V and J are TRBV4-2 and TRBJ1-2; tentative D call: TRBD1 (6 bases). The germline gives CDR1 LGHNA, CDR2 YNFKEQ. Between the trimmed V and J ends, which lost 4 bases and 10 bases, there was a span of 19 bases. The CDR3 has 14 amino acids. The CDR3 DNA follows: TGTGCCAGCAGCCCGAGGACGGGCTCAGGGGCCTACACCTTC. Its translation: CASSPRTGSGAYTF.

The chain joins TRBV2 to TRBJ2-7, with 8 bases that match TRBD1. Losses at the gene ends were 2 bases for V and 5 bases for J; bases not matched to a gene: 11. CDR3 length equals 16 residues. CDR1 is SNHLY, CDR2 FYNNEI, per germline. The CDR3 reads CASSEMPLDRADEQYF. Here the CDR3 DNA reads TGTGCCAGCAGTGAAATGCCCTTGGACAGGGCAGACGAGCAGTACTTC.

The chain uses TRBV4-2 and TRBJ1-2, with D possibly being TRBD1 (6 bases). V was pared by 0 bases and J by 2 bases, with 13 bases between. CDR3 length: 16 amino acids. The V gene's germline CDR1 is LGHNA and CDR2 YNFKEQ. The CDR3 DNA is TGTGCCAGCAGCCAAGAAATCCGGACAGTAAACTATGGCTACACCTTC. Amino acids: CASSQEIRTVNYGYTF.

The CDR3 bases are TGTGCCAGCAGGCGACAGGGGGGCGGTCGTCAAGAGACCCAGTACTTC. Its protein is CASRRQGGGRQETQYF. The chain has TRBV7-8 and TRBJ2-5, with 9 bases identical to TRBD1. Trimming cost V 6 bases and J 2 bases; bases outside gene matches: 10. The CDR3 is made up of 16 amino acids. The germline V gene has CDR1 SGHVS and CDR2 FQNEAQ.

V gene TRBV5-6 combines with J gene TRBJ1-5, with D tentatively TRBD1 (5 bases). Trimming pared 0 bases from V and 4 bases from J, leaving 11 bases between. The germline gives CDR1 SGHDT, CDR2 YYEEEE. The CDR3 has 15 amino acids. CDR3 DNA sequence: TGTGCCAGCAGCTTGGCTAGGGGATGGAATCAGCCCCAGCATTTT. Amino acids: CASSLARGWNQPQHF.

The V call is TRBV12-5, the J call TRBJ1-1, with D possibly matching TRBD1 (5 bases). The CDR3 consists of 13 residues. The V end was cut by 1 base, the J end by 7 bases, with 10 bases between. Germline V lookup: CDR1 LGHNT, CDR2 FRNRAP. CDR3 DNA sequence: TGTGCTAGTGGTTTGGCCGGGCAGGGTGAAGCTTTCTTT. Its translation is CASGLAGQGEAFF.

This CDR3 is CATRQGSNNSPLHF. CDR3 in DNA: TGTGCCACTAGACAGGGCTCTAATAATTCACCCCTCCACTTT. The rearrangement uses TRBV2 and TRBJ1-6; 7 positions agree with TRBD1. Germline CDR1 SNHLY, CDR2 FYNNEI. The CDR3 loop spans 14 amino acids. The V segment lost 10 bases and the J segment 5 bases; nucleotides outside the gene matches: 8.

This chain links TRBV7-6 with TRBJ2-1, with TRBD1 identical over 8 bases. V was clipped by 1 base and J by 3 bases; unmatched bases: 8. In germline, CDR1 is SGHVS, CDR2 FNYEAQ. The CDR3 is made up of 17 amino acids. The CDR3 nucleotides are TGTGCCAGCAGCTTAGGGCACAGGGGGAGACTCTACAATGAGCAGTTCTTC. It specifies CASSLGHRGRLYNEQFF. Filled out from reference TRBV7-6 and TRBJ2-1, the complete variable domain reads GAGVSQSPRYKVTKRGQDVALRCDPISGHVSLYWYRQALGQGPEFLTYFNYEAQQDKSGLPNDRFSAERPEGSISTLTIQRTEQRDSAMYRCASSLGHRGRLYNEQFFGPGTRLTVL.

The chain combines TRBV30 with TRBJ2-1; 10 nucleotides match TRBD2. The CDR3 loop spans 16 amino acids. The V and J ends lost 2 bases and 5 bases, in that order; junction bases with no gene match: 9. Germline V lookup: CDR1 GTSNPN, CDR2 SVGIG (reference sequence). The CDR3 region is CAWSPALAGVDNEQFF. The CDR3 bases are TGTGCCTGGAGTCCCGCTCTAGCGGGAGTCGACAATGAGCAGTTCTTC.

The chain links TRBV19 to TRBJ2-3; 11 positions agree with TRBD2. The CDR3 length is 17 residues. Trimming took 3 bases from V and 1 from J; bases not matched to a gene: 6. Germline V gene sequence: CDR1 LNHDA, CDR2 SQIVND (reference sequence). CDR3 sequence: CASSILNSGRGTDTQYF. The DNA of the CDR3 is TGTGCCAGTAGTATCCTCAATAGCGGGAGGGGCACAGATACGCAGTATTTT.

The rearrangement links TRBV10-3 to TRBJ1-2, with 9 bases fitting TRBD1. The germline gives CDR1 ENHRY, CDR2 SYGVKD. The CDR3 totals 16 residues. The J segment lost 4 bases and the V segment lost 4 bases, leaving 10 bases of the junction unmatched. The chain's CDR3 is CAISGGPGQGSYGYTF. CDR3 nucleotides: TGTGCCATCAGTGGGGGGCCGGGACAGGGATCCTATGGCTACACCTTC.

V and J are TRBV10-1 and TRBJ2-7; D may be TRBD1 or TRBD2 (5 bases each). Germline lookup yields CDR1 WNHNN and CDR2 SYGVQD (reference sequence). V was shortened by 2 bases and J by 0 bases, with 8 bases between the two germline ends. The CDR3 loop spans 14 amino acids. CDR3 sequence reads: CASSETGTSYEQYF. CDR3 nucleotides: TGCGCCAGCAGTGAGACCGGGACCTCCTACGAGCAGTACTTC.

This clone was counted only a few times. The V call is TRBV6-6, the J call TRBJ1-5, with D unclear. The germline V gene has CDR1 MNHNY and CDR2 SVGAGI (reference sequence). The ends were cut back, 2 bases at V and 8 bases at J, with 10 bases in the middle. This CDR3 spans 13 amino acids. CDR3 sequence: CASSYTDREPQHF. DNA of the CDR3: TGTGCCAGCAGTTACACCGACCGAGAGCCCCAGCATTTT.

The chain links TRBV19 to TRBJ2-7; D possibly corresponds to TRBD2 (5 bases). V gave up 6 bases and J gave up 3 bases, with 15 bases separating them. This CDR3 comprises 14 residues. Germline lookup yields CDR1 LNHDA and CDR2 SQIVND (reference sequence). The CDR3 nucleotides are TGTGCCAGTAGCGCTCATGTCGGGGTCTACGAGCAGTACTTC. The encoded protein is CASSAHVGVYEQYF.

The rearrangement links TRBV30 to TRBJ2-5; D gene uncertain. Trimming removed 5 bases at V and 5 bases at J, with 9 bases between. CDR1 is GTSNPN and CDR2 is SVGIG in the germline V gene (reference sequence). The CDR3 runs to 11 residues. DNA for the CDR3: TGTGCCTGGGGGCTCCTGGAGACCCAGTACTTC. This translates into CAWGLLETQYF.

In nucleotides, the CDR3 is TGTGCCAGCAATCTAGAGAGGACTAGCGGAGCGAATGAGCAGTTCTTC. Translating gives CASNLERTSGANEQFF. The chain employs TRBV2 and TRBJ2-1, with TRBD2 identical over 10 bases. Germline V gene lookup returns CDR1 SNHLY and CDR2 FYNNEI. The CDR3 totals 16 residues. Trimming at V came to 7 bases and at J to 7 bases, leaving 13 bases not matched to a gene.

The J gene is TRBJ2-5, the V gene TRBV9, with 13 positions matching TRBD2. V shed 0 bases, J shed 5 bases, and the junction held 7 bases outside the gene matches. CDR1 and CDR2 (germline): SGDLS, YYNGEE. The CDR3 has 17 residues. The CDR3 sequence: CASSVGSPTSGRETQYF. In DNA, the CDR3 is TGTGCCAGCAGCGTAGGGTCCCCGACTAGCGGGAGGGAGACCCAGTACTTC.

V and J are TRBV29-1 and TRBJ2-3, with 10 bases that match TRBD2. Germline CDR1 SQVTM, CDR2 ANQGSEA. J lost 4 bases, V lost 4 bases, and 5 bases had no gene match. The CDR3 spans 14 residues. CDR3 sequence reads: CSVGASGSPDTQYF. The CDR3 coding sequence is TGCAGCGTTGGAGCTAGCGGGAGCCCAGATACGCAGTATTTT.

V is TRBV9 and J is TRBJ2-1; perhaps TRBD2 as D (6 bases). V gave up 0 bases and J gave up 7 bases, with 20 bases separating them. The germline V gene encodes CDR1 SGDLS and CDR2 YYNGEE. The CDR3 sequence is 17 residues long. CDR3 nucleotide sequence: TGTGCCAGCAGCGTAGGGACCGGGACTCACCCCATAAATGAGCAGTTCTTC. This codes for CASSVGTGTHPINEQFF.

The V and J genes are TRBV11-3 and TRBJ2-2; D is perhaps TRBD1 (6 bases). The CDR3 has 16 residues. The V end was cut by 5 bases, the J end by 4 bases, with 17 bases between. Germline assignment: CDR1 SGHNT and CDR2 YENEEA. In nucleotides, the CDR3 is TGTGCCAGCAGCCCCAAAGGGTGGGGGCCCACCGGGGAGCTGTTTTTT. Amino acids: CASSPKGWGPTGELFF. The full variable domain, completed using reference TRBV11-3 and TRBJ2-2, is EAGVVQSPRYKIIEKKQPVAFWCNPISGHNTLYWYLQNLGQGPELLIRYENEEAVDDSQLPKDRFSAERLKGVDSTLKIQPAELGDSAVYLCASSPKGWGPTGELFFGEGSRLTVL.

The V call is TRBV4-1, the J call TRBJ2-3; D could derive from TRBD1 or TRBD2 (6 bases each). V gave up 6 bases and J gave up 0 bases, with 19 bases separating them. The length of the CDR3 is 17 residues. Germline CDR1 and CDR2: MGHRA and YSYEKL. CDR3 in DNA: TGCGCCAGCAGGACCCTGCGGGGCAGGGGTAGCACAGATACGCAGTATTTT. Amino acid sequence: CASRTLRGRGSTDTQYF.